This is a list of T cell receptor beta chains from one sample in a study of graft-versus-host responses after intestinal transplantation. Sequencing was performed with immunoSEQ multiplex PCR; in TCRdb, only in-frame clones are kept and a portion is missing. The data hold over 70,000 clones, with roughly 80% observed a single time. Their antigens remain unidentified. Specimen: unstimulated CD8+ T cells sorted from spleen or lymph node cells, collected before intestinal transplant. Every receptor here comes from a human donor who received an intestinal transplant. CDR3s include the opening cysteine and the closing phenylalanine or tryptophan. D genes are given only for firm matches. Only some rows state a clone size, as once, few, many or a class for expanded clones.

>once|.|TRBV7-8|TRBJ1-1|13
TGTGCCAGCAGCTCTACCGGGCCAGAGCGAACTTTCTTT
CASSSTGPERTFF
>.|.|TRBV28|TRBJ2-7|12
TGTGCCAGCAGTTTACGAGAGGCCGAGCAGTACTTC
CASSLREAEQYF
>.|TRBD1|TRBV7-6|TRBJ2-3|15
TGTGCCAGCAGCCCTACGACAGGGGTGTCAGATACGCAGTATTTT
CASSPTTGVSDTQYF
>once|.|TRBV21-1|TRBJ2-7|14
TGTGCCAGCAGCAAAGAGGAGTATAGGTTCGAGCAGTACTTC
CASSKEEYRFEQYF
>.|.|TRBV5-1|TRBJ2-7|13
TGCGCCAGCAGCTCCAGACAGTACTACGAGCAGTACTTC
CASSSRQYYEQYF
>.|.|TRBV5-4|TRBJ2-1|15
TGTGCCAGCAGCGTGGGTCCGCTCCTTAACAATGAGCAGTTCTTC
CASSVGPLLNNEQFF
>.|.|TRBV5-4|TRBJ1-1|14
TGTGCCAGCAGCCTCCGGGACGGGCACACTGAAGCTTTCTTT
CASSLRDGHTEAFF
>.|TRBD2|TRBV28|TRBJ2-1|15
TGTGCCAGCAGCAAACTAGCGGGAGCATGGAATGAGCAGTTCTTC
CASSKLAGAWNEQFF
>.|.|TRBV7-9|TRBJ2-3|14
TGTGCCAGCAGCTTAGACGGAGACACAGATACGCAGTATTTT
CASSLDGDTDTQYF
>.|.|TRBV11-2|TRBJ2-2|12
TGTGCCAGCAGCTCGAACACCGGGGAGCTGTTTTTT
CASSSNTGELFF
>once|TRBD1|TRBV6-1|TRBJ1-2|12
TGTGCCAGCAGTCTGGGACAGGACGGCTACACCTTC
CASSLGQDGYTF
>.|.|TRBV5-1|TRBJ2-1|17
TGCGCCAGCAGCTGGGGGCAGGGGACAAGGGTAGGAAGTGAGCAGTTCTTC
CASSWGQGTRVGSEQFF
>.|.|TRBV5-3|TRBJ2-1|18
TGTGCCAGAAGACTCGTCGGGGCAGATAATGTGTCCTACAATGAGCAGTTCTTC
CARRLVGADNVSYNEQFF
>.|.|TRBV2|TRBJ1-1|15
TGTGCCAGCAGTGCCGCCTGGACACTGAACACTGAAGCTTTCTTT
CASSAAWTLNTEAFF
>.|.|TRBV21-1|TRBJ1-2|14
TGCGCCAGCTGTGACAGGGGGCAAGACTATGGCTACACCTTC
CASCDRGQDYGYTF
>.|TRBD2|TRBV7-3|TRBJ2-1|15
TGTGCCAGCAGCTTCGGACTAGCGGCTTACAATGAGCAGTTCTTC
CASSFGLAAYNEQFF
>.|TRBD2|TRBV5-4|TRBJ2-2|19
TGTGCCAGCAGCTTGAGGTATAGCGGGAGAAAGGGGAAACCCGGGGAGCTGTTTTTT
CASSLRYSGRKGKPGELFF
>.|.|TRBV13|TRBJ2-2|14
TGTGCCAGCAGCTTAGGGCGGAACACCGGGGAGCTGTTTTTT
CASSLGRNTGELFF
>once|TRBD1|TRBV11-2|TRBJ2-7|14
TGTGCCAGCAGCTTAGACTGGACAGGGTACGAGCAGTACTTC
CASSLDWTGYEQYF
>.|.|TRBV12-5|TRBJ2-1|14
TGTGCTAGTGCCTGGCTTCTAGTGGACGGTGAGCAGTTCTTC
CASAWLLVDGEQFF
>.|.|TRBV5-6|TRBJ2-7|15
TGTGCCAGCAGCCATGGGGCAGGGGTGTCCTACGAGCAGTACTTC
CASSHGAGVSYEQYF
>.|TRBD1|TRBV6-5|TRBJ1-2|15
TGTGCCAGCAGTTGGTCCGACAGGGAGGGCTATGGCTACACCTTC
CASSWSDREGYGYTF
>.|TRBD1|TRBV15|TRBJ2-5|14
TGTGCCACCAGCACCGCAGGGGGCGTGGAGACCCAGTACTTC
CATSTAGGVETQYF
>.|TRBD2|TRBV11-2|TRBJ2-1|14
TGTGCCAGCAGCACTAATAGCGGGAGGCACGAGCAGTTCTTC
CASSTNSGRHEQFF
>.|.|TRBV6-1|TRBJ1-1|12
TGTGCCAGCAGGTTGGGGAACACTGAAGCTTTCTTT
CASRLGNTEAFF
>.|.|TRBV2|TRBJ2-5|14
TGTGCCAGCAGTCGCCTAGGGGCCCGAGAGACCCAGTACTTC
CASSRLGARETQYF
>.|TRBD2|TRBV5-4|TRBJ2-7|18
TGTGCCAGCAGCTTCCTAACTAGCGGGGGGCCCATCTCCTACGAGCAGTACTTC
CASSFLTSGGPISYEQYF
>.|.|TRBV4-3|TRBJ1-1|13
TGCGCCAGCAGCCCGCGGTTGGCCACTGAAGCTTTCTTT
CASSPRLATEAFF
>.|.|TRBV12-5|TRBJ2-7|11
TGTGCTAGTGGCCACCTATACGAGCAGTACTTC
CASGHLYEQYF
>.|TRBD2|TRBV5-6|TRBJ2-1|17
TGTGCCAGCAGCCCTTCGACTAGCGGGGGGGCCAGGAATGAGCAGTTCTTC
CASSPSTSGGARNEQFF
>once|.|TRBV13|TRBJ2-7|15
TGTGCCAGCACTCCCACCGCGGTTGGGGCTTACGAGCAGTACTTC
CASTPTAVGAYEQYF
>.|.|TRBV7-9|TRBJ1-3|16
TGTGCCAGCAGCTCAAGGAGGGACCTCCGCGGAAACACCATATATTTT
CASSSRRDLRGNTIYF
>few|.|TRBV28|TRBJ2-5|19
TGTGCCAGCAGTTTCGTGACACAGGGGGGGGTCCAGGTCCAAGAGACCCAGTACTTC
CASSFVTQGGVQVQETQYF
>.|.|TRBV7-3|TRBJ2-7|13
TGTGCCAGCAGCTTAGGCCCCTCCTACGAGCAGTACTTC
CASSLGPSYEQYF
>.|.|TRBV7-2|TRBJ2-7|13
TGTGCCAGCAGCGCGGAAGGGGATGACGAGCAGTACTTC
CASSAEGDDEQYF
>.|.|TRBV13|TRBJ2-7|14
TGTGCCAGCAGCTTAGCCAGATACTCCTACGAGCAGTACTTC
CASSLARYSYEQYF
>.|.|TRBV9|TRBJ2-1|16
TGTGCCAGCAGCCCGGCCCAGCACTTTCCCGACAATGAGCAGTTCTTC
CASSPAQHFPDNEQFF
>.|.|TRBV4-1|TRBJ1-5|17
TGCGCCAGCAGCCAAGTATGGGGGTCATGGAGCAATCAGCCCCAGCATTTT
CASSQVWGSWSNQPQHF
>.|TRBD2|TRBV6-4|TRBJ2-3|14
TGTGCCAGCAGTGACTCAGCGGGAGCAGATACGCAGTATTTT
CASSDSAGADTQYF
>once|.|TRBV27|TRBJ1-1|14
TGTGCCAGCAGTTTATCCTCAGCGAACACTGAAGCTTTCTTT
CASSLSSANTEAFF
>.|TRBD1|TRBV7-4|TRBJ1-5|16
TGTGCCAGCAGCCGGGACAGTTCGTATAGCAATCAGCCCCAGCATTTT
CASSRDSSYSNQPQHF
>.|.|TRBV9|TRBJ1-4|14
TGTGCCAGCAGCGCCCGTGCAACTAATGAAAAACTGTTTTTT
CASSARATNEKLFF
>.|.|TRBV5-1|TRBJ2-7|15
TGCGCCAGCAGCCTATTATACAGGGAAAGCGACGAGCAGTACTTC
CASSLLYRESDEQYF
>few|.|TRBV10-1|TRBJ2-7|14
TGCGCCAGCAGTGAGGAAGCGGAGGGGAGCGAGCAGTACTTC
CASSEEAEGSEQYF
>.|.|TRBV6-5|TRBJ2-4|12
TGTGCCAGCAGGGGGGATTTGAACATTCAGTACTTC
CASRGDLNIQYF
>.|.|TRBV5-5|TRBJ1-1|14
TGTGCCAGCAGCCCGTTCGGGGGGCCCACTGAAGCTTTCTTT
CASSPFGGPTEAFF
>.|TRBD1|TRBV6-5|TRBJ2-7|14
TGTGCCAGCAGTCCCGGACAGGTCTCCTACGAGCAGTACTTC
CASSPGQVSYEQYF
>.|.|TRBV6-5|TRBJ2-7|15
TGTGCCAGCAGTGCCCCGCGTGGAACCATCCACGAGCAGTACTTC
CASSAPRGTIHEQYF
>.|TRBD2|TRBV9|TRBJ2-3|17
TGTGCCAGCAGCGGTAAACTAGCGGGGGGCCTTACAGATACGCAGTATTTT
CASSGKLAGGLTDTQYF
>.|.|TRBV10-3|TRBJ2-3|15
TGTGCCATCAGCTCCCGGACGCTGGGCACAGATACGCAGTATTTT
CAISSRTLGTDTQYF
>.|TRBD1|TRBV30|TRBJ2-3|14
TGTGCCTGGAGTTCGAGGACAGGGGCAGATACGCAGTATTTT
CAWSSRTGADTQYF
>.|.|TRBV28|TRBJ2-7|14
TGTGCCAGCAGCCCCCAACCCGGGTCCTACGAGCAGTACTTC
CASSPQPGSYEQYF
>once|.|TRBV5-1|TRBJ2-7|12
TGCGCCAGCAGCCCTTCAGGGGCCGAGCAGTACTTC
CASSPSGAEQYF